A single count supports the clone carrying this T cell receptor (beta chain). This record comes from a study of blood T cell repertoires in COVID-19. About the research overall: There were acute and convalescent COVID-19 samples, and they came from the United States, Italy and Spain. Sources were T cells, B-cell-depleted T cells, or PBMCs; the material itself was cDNA or gDNA.

The germline gives CDR1 LNHDA, CDR2 SQIVND (reference sequence). The CDR3 length is 16 residues. The ends were cut back, 4 bases at V and 1 base at J, with 16 bases in the middle. Only in-frame clones appear in the TCRdb table, and some are missing; sequencing was by immunoSEQ multiplex PCR. This sample has approximately 310,000 clones; 80% to 90% occur once, and the top ten carry 1%. The chain is built from TRBV19 and TRBJ2-5, with a possible D match to TRBD1 (6 bases). Input material: peripheral blood. This TCR was recovered from a man aged 50 or older with active or convalescent COVID-19. The CDR3 sequence: CASSTFSTGGQETQYF. CDR3 sequence (DNA): TGTGCCAGTAGTACCTTCTCGACAGGAGGCCAAGAGACCCAGTACTTC.